The 29 T cell receptor beta chains presented below share a single source sample, sequenced in a study of shared clonotypes between healthy human individuals. Libraries were prepared by immunoSEQ multiplex PCR; TCRdb keeps only in-frame clonotypes and omits some of them. The table shows over a million clones, with 78% occurring only once. Sample: memory CD4+ T cells from PBMCs. Indicated subset: CD45RA-negative fraction. These receptors were collected from a man younger than 35 in good health. Some clones in this sample may be carry-over from other donors' samples.

Points on this clone: A read error likely explains this, since a far larger clone differs by one base. The chain has TRBV5-6 and TRBJ2-7; no firm D call. The V end lost 0 bases, the J end lost 0 bases, and 4 bases lay between the germline ends. The CDR3 is 13 amino acids. CDR1 and CDR2 from the germline V gene are SGHDT and YYEEEE. The CDR3 sequence is CASSLGSSYEQYF. Written as DNA, the CDR3 is TGTGCCAGCAGCTTGGGCAGCTCCTACGAGCAGTACTTC.

The chain links TRBV28 to TRBJ2-7, with D perhaps matching TRBD2 (5 bases). Germline CDR1 and CDR2: MDHEN and SYDVKM. V was clipped by 7 bases and J by 2 bases, with 9 bases between them. This CDR3 has 12 amino acids. In nucleotides, the CDR3 is TGTGCCAGCACGAGGGATACCTACGAGCAGTACTTC. It is translated as CASTRDTYEQYF.

V usage is TRBV5-1 and J usage is TRBJ1-4, with no clear D. Trimming pared 4 bases from V and 8 bases from J, leaving 18 bases between. In germline, CDR1 is SGHRS, CDR2 YFSETQ. This CDR3 is 15 amino acids long. The CDR3 region is CASSVGPGLGEKLFF. The CDR3 nucleotides read TGCGCCAGCAGCGTCGGCCCCGGTCTTGGGGAAAAACTGTTTTTT.

The V and J genes are TRBV5-6 and TRBJ2-5; 7 bases map to TRBD1. The J call may be mistaken, given a closer DNA end match to TRBJ2-7. Germline V gene lookup returns CDR1 SGHDT and CDR2 YYEEEE. The CDR3 runs to 16 residues. CDR3 loop: CASTHFRTGTTYEQYF. CDR3 sequence (DNA): TGTGCCAGCACCCACTTCAGGACAGGCACCACCTACGAGCAGTACTTC.

The chain combines TRBV2 with TRBJ1-5, with D uncertain. The CDR3 has 16 residues. The germline V and J ends were trimmed by 2 bases and 0 bases, with 11 bases remaining between them. From germline, CDR1 is SNHLY and CDR2 FYNNEI. The DNA of the CDR3 is TGTGCCAGCAGTGAATACAGTACTTATAGCAATCAGCCCCAGCATTTT. Its translation is CASSEYSTYSNQPQHF.

The rearrangement uses TRBV27 and TRBJ2-1, with D possibly TRBD1 on 6 matching bases. Trimming took off 6 bases at V and 1 base at J, with 10 bases between the two ends. Germline V lookup: CDR1 MNHEY, CDR2 SMNVEV (reference sequence). This CDR3 is 14 amino acids long. The CDR3 sequence is CASSRGLSYNEQFF. The DNA of the CDR3 is TGTGCCAGCAGCAGGGGCTTGTCCTACAATGAGCAGTTCTTC.

V and J are TRBV5-1 and TRBJ2-5; TRBD2 is a possible D gene (6 bases). Trimming cost V 0 bases and J 4 bases, with 10 bases left between them. This CDR3 comprises 14 residues. The germline CDR1 and CDR2 sequences are SGHRS and YFSETQ. The CDR3 region has the DNA TGCGCCAGCAGCTTGGCGGGGGATCGAGAGACCCAGTACTTC. It translates to CASSLAGDRETQYF.

In this sample, this clone turned up once. The J gene is TRBJ2-2, the V gene TRBV7-2; D is ambiguous. Between the trimmed V and J ends, which lost 3 bases and 0 bases, there was a span of 5 bases. Germline V gene sequence: CDR1 SGHTA, CDR2 FQGNSA. This CDR3 spans 14 amino acids. DNA of the CDR3: TGTGCCAGCAGCTTCCTAGCGAACACCGGGGAGCTGTTTTTT. Translating it yields CASSFLANTGELFF. Full variable domain (missing parts from reference TRBV7-2 and TRBJ2-2): GAGVSQSPSNKVTEKGKDVELRCDPISGHTALYWYRQSLGQGLEFLIYFQGNSAPDKSGLPSDRFSAERTGGSVSTLTIQRTQQEDSAVYLCASSFLANTGELFFGEGSRLTVL.

The genes are TRBV18 and TRBJ2-1, with TRBD2 matching 9 bases. The ends lost 3 bases at V and 3 bases at J; junction bases unmatched: 6. In germline, CDR1 is KGHSH, CDR2 LQKENI. The CDR3 runs to 16 residues. CDR3 protein: CASSPPGGRVYNEQFF. In DNA form, the CDR3 reads TGTGCCAGCTCACCTCCGGGCGGGAGGGTCTACAATGAGCAGTTCTTC. The full variable domain, rest sourced from reference TRBV18 and TRBJ2-1, is NAGVMQNPRHLVRRRGQEARLRCSPMKGHSHVYWYRQLPEEGLKFMVYLQKENIIDESGMPKERFSAEFPKEGPSILRIQQVVRGDSAAYFCASSPPGGRVYNEQFFGPGTRLTVL.

The chain recombines TRBV11-1 with TRBJ2-4; D unclear. V was clipped by 5 bases and J by 4 bases, with 15 bases between them. The germline gives CDR1 SGHAT, CDR2 FQDESV (reference sequence). The CDR3 length is 15 residues. The CDR3 sequence is CASSRGSGSKNIQYF. CDR3 nucleotide sequence: TGTGCCAGCAGCCGCGGCTCGGGCAGTAAAAACATTCAGTACTTC.

This clone was picked up a small number of times. J is TRBJ2-2 and V is TRBV7-9; unclear D gene. Germline lookup yields CDR1 SEHNR and CDR2 FQNEAQ (reference sequence). Trimming removed 5 bases at V and 2 bases at J, with 15 bases between. The CDR3 sequence is 16 residues long. This CDR3 reads CASSPAPGGNTGELFF. For the CDR3, the DNA is TGTGCCAGCAGCCCCGCCCCTGGTGGCAACACCGGGGAGCTGTTTTTT.

CDR3 loop: CASSHPLTGTTFF. The CDR3 nucleotides read TGTGCCAGCAGTCACCCACTTACCGGGACGACCTTTTTT. V and J are TRBV6-5 and TRBJ1-4; the D gene is possibly TRBD1 (5 bases). The germline CDR1 and CDR2 sequences are MNHEY and SVGAGI. This CDR3 is built from 13 residues. V was shortened by 5 bases and J by 17 bases, with 21 bases between the two germline ends.

The chain carries TRBV2 and TRBJ1-2, with no clear D. Germline CDR1 and CDR2: SNHLY and FYNNEI. The CDR3 sequence is 13 residues long. V lost 7 bases and J lost 2, with 11 bases in between. Here the CDR3 reads CASMDGLNYGYTF. The CDR3 nucleotides read TGTGCCAGCATGGACGGCTTAAACTATGGCTACACCTTC.

V is TRBV7-2 and J is TRBJ2-3, with D unclear. Trimming pared 2 bases from V and 3 bases from J, leaving 9 bases between. Germline CDR1 SGHTA, CDR2 FQGNSA. The CDR3 extends over 14 amino acids. The CDR3 DNA reads as TGTGCCAGCAGCTTATTTAGAAGTACAGATACGCAGTATTTT. This gives the protein CASSLFRSTDTQYF.

This sequence joins TRBV7-2 and TRBJ1-2; D is possibly TRBD1 (5 bases). Germline CDR1 SGHTA, CDR2 FQGNSA. Trimming took 4 bases from V and 8 from J, leaving 14 bases between them. The CDR3 has 13 amino acids. The CDR3 nucleotides read TGTGCCAGCAGCTCCCAAACAGGCTGGGGCTACACCTTC. It is translated as CASSSQTGWGYTF.

The chain recombines TRBV2 with TRBJ1-2, with 9 positions matching TRBD1. The CDR3 totals 14 residues. Germline V gene lookup returns CDR1 SNHLY and CDR2 FYNNEI. V gave up 7 bases and J gave up 4 bases; unmatched junction bases: 7. The CDR3 region is CASIRQTGGYGYTF. The DNA for the CDR3 is TGTGCCAGCATCCGTCAGACAGGGGGCTATGGCTACACCTTC.

A word on this clone: Other DNA sequences within the sample encode an identical CDR3. The genes are TRBV6-5 and TRBJ1-5, with D hard to call. Deletions cut 2 bases from V and 5 bases from J, with 7 bases between. The germline V gene has CDR1 MNHEY and CDR2 SVGAGI. CDR3 length: 13 amino acids. CDR3 in amino acids: CASSYTQDQPQHF. The CDR3 DNA reads TGTGCCAGCAGTTACACTCAGGATCAGCCCCAGCATTTT.

This clone showed up just a few times. This rearrangement joins TRBV28 to TRBJ2-1; D call uncertain. Germline V gene sequence: CDR1 MDHEN, CDR2 SYDVKM. The CDR3 sequence is 13 residues long. V was shortened by 3 bases and J by 3 bases, with 6 bases between the two germline ends. DNA for the CDR3: TGTGCCAGCAGTTTGGGATTCTACAATGAGCAGTTCTTC. This translates into CASSLGFYNEQFF.

This chain uses TRBV30 with TRBJ2-7; D unresolved. Trimming took 4 bases from V and 7 from J, leaving 11 bases between them. The CDR3 loop spans 11 amino acids. The germline CDR1 and CDR2 sequences are GTSNPN and SVGIG (reference sequence). CDR3 amino acids: CAWTKKAEQYF. CDR3 in DNA: TGTGCCTGGACTAAGAAGGCTGAGCAGTACTTC.

The V gene is TRBV30, the J gene TRBJ1-1; the D is unclear. The CDR3 is made up of 12 amino acids. CDR1 GTSNPN and CDR2 SVGIG come from the germline V gene (reference sequence). The V and J ends lost 5 bases and 2 bases respectively, with 9 bases between them. CDR3 region: CAWGRENTEAFF. The CDR3 coding sequence is TGTGCCTGGGGACGGGAAAACACTGAAGCTTTCTTT.

This rearrangement joins TRBV27 to TRBJ2-1, with 7 nucleotides matching TRBD1. Germline values: CDR1 MNHEY, CDR2 SMNVEV (reference sequence). V lost 6 bases, J lost 9 bases, and 5 bases stayed unmatched. The CDR3 is 12 amino acids. This CDR3 reads CASRPGGSEQFF. The CDR3 DNA follows: TGTGCCAGCAGGCCAGGGGGATCTGAGCAGTTCTTC.

The CDR3 sequence: CASRDIPTNEKLFF. CDR3 DNA sequence: TGCGCCAGCAGAGACATACCAACTAATGAAAAACTGTTTTTT. The V call is TRBV5-1, the J call TRBJ1-4; D gene unclear. CDR1 is SGHRS and CDR2 is YFSETQ in the germline V gene. V lost 5 bases and J 0 bases, leaving 8 bases between the germline ends. CDR3 length: 14 amino acids.

With respect to this clone: It is likely a read error: a sequence one base away is far more abundant. This chain uses TRBV7-9 with TRBJ1-1; D remains ambiguous. The V end was cut by 0 bases, the J end by 4 bases, with 3 bases between. CDR1 SEHNR and CDR2 FQNEAQ come from the germline V gene (reference sequence). The CDR3 spans 12 residues. The DNA of the CDR3 is TGTGCCAGCAGCTTAGCGTCCACTGAAGCTTTCTTT. Translating it yields CASSLASTEAFF.

This rearrangement joins TRBV19 to TRBJ1-4; 11 nucleotides match TRBD1. The CDR3 runs 15 residues. Germline CDR1 is LNHDA and CDR2 is SQIVND (reference sequence). V lost 4 bases to trimming and J lost 2 bases; unmatched junction nucleotides: 0. The CDR3 here is CASSRDRGTNEKLFF. The CDR3 DNA follows: TGTGCCAGTAGTAGGGACAGGGGGACTAATGAAAAACTGTTTTTT.

The rearrangement uses TRBV9 and TRBJ2-1; no clear D gene. V shed 2 bases and J shed 0 bases, with 9 bases lying between them. This CDR3 has 15 residues. Per the germline V gene, CDR1 is SGDLS and CDR2 is YYNGEE. The CDR3 loop reads CASSVSPSSYNEQFF. The CDR3 nucleotides are TGTGCCAGCAGCGTGAGTCCCAGCTCCTACAATGAGCAGTTCTTC.

The chain uses TRBV28 and TRBJ1-2; D not certain. This CDR3 spans 15 amino acids. Germline lookup yields CDR1 MDHEN and CDR2 SYDVKM. V dropped 2 bases and J dropped 8 bases, with 18 bases sitting between them. The CDR3 sequence is CASSLGWPYTGGYTF. CDR3 nucleotide sequence: TGTGCCAGCAGTTTAGGTTGGCCCTACACCGGGGGCTACACCTTC.

The V and J genes are TRBV7-3 and TRBJ2-2; 12 bases match TRBD2. The V segment lost 10 bases and the J segment 6 bases; nucleotides outside the gene matches: 6. CDR3 size: 14 residues. The V gene's germline CDR1 is SGHTA and CDR2 FQGTGA. For the CDR3, the DNA is TGTGCCACCTCGACTAGCGGGAGCCCCGGGGAGCTGTTTTTT. This codes for CATSTSGSPGELFF.

The chain employs TRBV11-3 and TRBJ2-5; TRBD2 agrees at 12 bases. Per germline, CDR1 SGHNT and CDR2 YENEEA. V shed 3 bases and J 2 bases; nucleotides not matched to a gene: 7. This CDR3 has 17 amino acids. CDR3 sequence reads: CASSLGLAGEPQETQYF. CDR3 bases: TGTGCCAGCAGCTTGGGACTAGCGGGCGAGCCTCAAGAGACCCAGTACTTC.

In its sample, this clone was seen a few times. The chain links TRBV5-1 to TRBJ2-1, with TRBD2 identical over 8 bases. The CDR3 covers 16 residues. CDR1 SGHRS and CDR2 YFSETQ come from the germline V gene. The V segment lost 4 bases and the J segment 6 bases; nucleotides outside the gene matches: 12. The CDR3 is CASSPRLAQSPNEQFF. As DNA, the CDR3 is TGCGCCAGCAGCCCGAGACTAGCGCAAAGCCCCAATGAGCAGTTCTTC.